These 20 T cell receptor beta chains were all obtained from the same sample, sequenced in a study of T cells in Graves' hyperthyroidism and ophthalmopathy. From RNA transcripts, TCR beta CDR3 regions were amplified. The HTBI primer set was used in a first-round RT-PCR of the TCR CDR3. TCRdb reprocessed the multiplex PCR reads via MiXCR and lists one record per CDR3 protein. The sample records under 650,000 distinct CDR3 sequences, around 16% being singletons. Input material: blood. These receptor sequences come from a woman in her thirties with Graves' hyperthyroidism.

The DNA of the CDR3 is TGTGCCAGCAGTTTCTCGACAAGTACGAATTCACCCCTCCACTTT. Protein: CASSFSTSTNSPLHF. V usage is TRBV6-6 and J usage is TRBJ1-6; D gene unclear. Germline CDR1 and CDR2: MNHNY and SVGAGI (reference sequence). There are 15 residues in the CDR3. The V end lost 4 bases, the J end lost 7 bases, and 14 bases lay between the germline ends.

This clonotype has at least ten counts. The chain recombines TRBV5-1 with TRBJ2-3; D is undetermined. V was shortened by 1 base and J by 5 bases, with 14 bases between the two germline ends. This CDR3 has 15 amino acids. CDR1 and CDR2 (germline): SGHRS, YFSETQ. Here the CDR3 DNA reads TGCGCCAGCAGCTTGTGGTCCCCGGCATTAGATACGCAGTATTTT. This translates into CASSLWSPALDTQYF.

The chain employs TRBV7-2 and TRBJ1-3; D perhaps matches TRBD1 (6 bases). CDR3 length: 17 amino acids. The germline V gene encodes CDR1 SGHTA and CDR2 FQGNSA. The V and J ends lost 1 base and 7 bases respectively, with 20 bases between them. The DNA of the CDR3 is TGTGCCAGCAGCTTAGGGGGGACATTTCAAAGTAGGAACACCATATATTTT. Amino acids: CASSLGGTFQSRNTIYF.

This clonotype was seen repeatedly, ten times or more. V and J are TRBV11-2 and TRBJ1-1, with a possible D match to TRBD1 (6 bases). The V end lost 1 base, the J end lost 10 bases, and 13 bases lay between the germline ends. CDR3 length: 13 amino acids. Per the germline V gene, CDR1 is SGHAT and CDR2 is FQNNGV. CDR3 nucleotides: TGTGCCAGCAGCTTAGGGAGGGGGGGCAGAGCTTTCTTT. Residues: CASSLGRGGRAFF.

The table lists this clonotype with many counts. CDR3 residues: CASSLSGRAFYEQYF. DNA of the CDR3: TGTGCCAGCAGCTTAAGCGGGAGGGCTTTCTACGAGCAGTACTTC. The rearrangement joins TRBV11-2 to TRBJ2-7; TRBD2 matches at 10 bases. Germline lookup yields CDR1 SGHAT and CDR2 FQNNGV. Trimming took 2 bases from V and 3 from J; bases not matched to a gene: 4. This CDR3 comprises 15 residues.

The chain employs TRBV9 and TRBJ2-3; 7 bases are a match to TRBD2. The CDR3 consists of 14 residues. J lost 2 bases, V lost 2 bases, and 2 bases had no gene match. Germline CDR1 reads SGDLS; CDR2 reads YYNGEE. As DNA, the CDR3 is TGTGCCAGCAGCGTTCGGGGGGTCACAGATACGCAGTATTTT. This codes for CASSVRGVTDTQYF.

As concerns this clonotype: An end of the junction differs from the germline gene, which may be a read error. The V and J genes are TRBV11-2 and TRBJ2-6, with D possibly being TRBD2 (6 bases). The V gene's germline CDR1 is SGHAT and CDR2 FQNNGV. The CDR3 has 18 amino acids. The chain's CDR3 is CASSPPRGGDSGANGLTF. The CDR3 coding sequence is TGTGCCAGCAGCCCGCCTCGGGGAGGCGACTCTGGGGCCAACGGCCTGACTTTC.

This clonotype came up many times. CDR3 residues: CASTKGERSYYEQYF. The CDR3, as DNA: TGCGCCAGCACGAAGGGGGAGCGGTCCTATTACGAGCAGTACTTC. The rearrangement joins TRBV5-1 to TRBJ2-7; TRBD1 is a possible D gene (6 bases). Germline V CDR1 and CDR2: SGHRS, YFSETQ. Trimming left V 6 bases short and J 4 bases short, with 20 bases between. This CDR3 region has 15 residues.

There are many counts of this clonotype. This chain joins TRBV28 and TRBJ2-7, with D hard to call. This CDR3 has 14 residues. CDR1 and CDR2 (germline): MDHEN, SYDVKM. Trimming removed 6 bases at V and 2 bases at J, with 14 bases between. In DNA, the CDR3 is TGTGCCAGCAGAATAACGGATGGAACCTACGAGCAGTACTTC. Translated: CASRITDGTYEQYF.

As for this clonotype: At one boundary the junction diverges from the germline segment, which might be a read error. V usage is TRBV6-2 or TRBV6-3 and J usage is TRBJ2-5; D is possibly TRBD1 (6 bases). The germline gives CDR1 MNHEY, CDR2 SVGEGT. The CDR3 length is 13 residues. The CDR3 coding sequence is TGTGCCAGCAGAGTTCCGGGACAAGAGACCCAGTGCTTC. Protein product: CASRVPGQETQCF.

This clonotype was found many times. DNA for the CDR3: TGTGCCAGCACGGACAGGGTGGATTCACCCCTCCACTTT. It yields the protein CASTDRVDSPLHF. This chain connects TRBV2 to TRBJ1-6; TRBD1 aligns across 8 bases. CDR3 size: 13 residues. V gave up 7 bases and J gave up 8 bases; unmatched junction bases: 4. Germline lookup yields CDR1 SNHLY and CDR2 FYNNEI.

This clonotype was detected many times. CDR3: CASSLAGVYEQYF. CDR3 DNA: TGTGCCAGCTCACTAGCGGGAGTTTACGAGCAGTACTTC. The chain has TRBV7-9 and TRBJ2-7, with TRBD2 matching 11 bases. This CDR3 has 13 residues. V lost 8 bases and J lost 4; bases outside the gene matches: 4. The V gene's germline CDR1 is SEHNR and CDR2 FQNEAQ (reference sequence).

This chain links TRBV7-2 with TRBJ2-5, with unresolved D. V lost 7 bases and J lost 7, with 19 bases in between. Looked up from germline, CDR1 is SGHTA and CDR2 is FQGNSA. The CDR3 spans 14 residues. The CDR3 region has the DNA TGTGCCAGCAACCCGGGCCCAGAAGGTGGGACCCAGTACTTC. Its protein product is CASNPGPEGGTQYF.

The rearrangement links TRBV20-1 to TRBJ2-7; no clear D gene. V lost 3 bases to trimming and J lost 2 bases, with 11 bases between them. The germline gives CDR1 DFQATT, CDR2 SNEGSKA (reference sequence). The CDR3 covers 13 residues. The CDR3 sequence: CSASSRNAYEQYF. The CDR3 DNA reads TGCAGTGCTAGCAGCAGGAATGCCTACGAGCAGTACTTC.

This chain joins TRBV19 and TRBJ1-2, with D possibly matching TRBD1 (5 bases). CDR3 length: 14 residues. The germline V gene encodes CDR1 LNHDA and CDR2 SQIVND (reference sequence). The V and J ends lost 7 bases and 0 bases respectively, with 12 bases between them. The CDR3 sequence: CASKNSRANYGYTF. The CDR3 nucleotides read TGTGCCAGTAAGAACAGCAGGGCTAACTATGGCTACACCTTC. The full variable domain, its missing parts supplied by reference TRBV19 and TRBJ1-2, is DGGITQSPKYLFRKEGQNVTLSCEQNLNHDAMYWYRQDPGQGLRLIYYSQIVNDFQKGDIAEGYSVSREKKESFPLTVTSAQKNPTAFYLCASKNSRANYGYTFGSGTRLTVV.

The chain has TRBV20-1 and TRBJ1-2, with TRBD1 as a possible D gene (6 bases). The ends were cut back, 6 bases at V and 7 bases at J, with 15 bases in the middle. There are 12 residues in the CDR3. Per germline, CDR1 DFQATT and CDR2 SNEGSKA (reference sequence). The CDR3 loop reads CSAHRVNGGYTF. Written as DNA, the CDR3 is TGCAGTGCGCACAGGGTAAACGGTGGCTACACCTTC.

This clonotype turned up a few times. The chain has TRBV9 and TRBJ2-7; D uncertain. The CDR3 loop spans 14 amino acids. The germline V gene has CDR1 SGDLS and CDR2 YYNGEE. The V gene lost 0 bases and the J gene lost 0 bases, with 7 bases spanning the gap. CDR3 bases: TGTGCCAGCAGCGTAGGTTCCCACTCCTACGAGCAGTACTTC. Its translation: CASSVGSHSYEQYF.

This clonotype was counted at least ten times. Here the CDR3 reads CASSEGRGLEAFF. The CDR3 bases are TGTGCCAGCAGTGAAGGCCGAGGCCTTGAAGCTTTCTTT. The gene calls are TRBV6-1 and TRBJ1-1; no reliable D call. This CDR3 is built from 13 residues. The V end was cut by 1 base, the J end by 7 bases, with 10 bases between. Germline V gene sequence: CDR1 MNHNS, CDR2 SASEGT.

This clonotype was detected ten times or more. V gene TRBV24-1 combines with J gene TRBJ1-1; no firm D call. The CDR3 totals 12 residues. V dropped 6 bases and J dropped 8 bases, with 12 bases sitting between them. CDR1 and CDR2 (germline): KGHDR, SFDVKD. The CDR3 DNA reads as TGTGCCACCAGTCAATCGGTTACAGAAGCTTTCTTT. This encodes CATSQSVTEAFF.

Ten or more counts support this clonotype. The rearrangement joins TRBV12-3 or TRBV12-4 to TRBJ2-7; the match to TRBD1 covers 9 bases. This CDR3 comprises 15 residues. Germline trimming cut 5 bases from V and 6 bases from J; bases unmatched to any gene: 11. For the CDR3, the DNA is TGTGCCAGCAGTCAAGACCGGGACAGGGACCGCGAGCAGTACTTC. It is translated as CASSQDRDRDREQYF.